The clone carrying this T cell receptor beta chain was found many times. The data are from a study of neurological immune-mediated disorders. MiXCR was run by TCRdb on the 5' RACE reads, yielding one entry per CDR3 protein. The sample lists more than 50,000 distinct CDR3 sequences, about 4% occurring once. The CDR3 contains 13 residues. The germline V and J ends were trimmed by 2 bases and 0 bases, with 8 bases remaining between them. CDR1 and CDR2 (germline): DFQATT, SNEGSKA (reference sequence). This TCR came from a woman between 45 and 65 years old with multiple sclerosis. The chain links TRBV20-1 to TRBJ2-7; D uncertain. The specimen was PBMCs. The CDR3 loop reads CSARRAVSYEQYF. The DNA of the CDR3 is TGCAGTGCTAGACGGGCGGTCTCCTACGAGCAGTACTTC.